This T cell receptor (beta chain) was sequenced during a study of T cell repertoires in cytomegalovirus infection. Across the whole study: Public TCR beta signatures indicated both CMV infection and matching HLA type. Findings and caveats of the study: The ex vivo response showed dominance by HLA-C-restricted CMV-specific TCR beta clonotypes.

V lost 7 bases and J 6 bases, leaving 15 bases between the germline ends. The germline V gene has CDR1 ENHRY and CDR2 SYGVKD. This CDR3 contains 13 residues. This clonotype has just a few counts. Its target is not known. Via MiXCR, TCRdb re-called the reads, giving one row per CDR3 protein. There are under 850,000 distinct CDR3 sequences in the sample; roughly 30% occur only once, and 15% to 20% lies in the top ten. The gene calls are TRBV10-3 and TRBJ1-2; D is possibly TRBD1 (6 bases). This specimen was cultured PBMCs, taken from culture after CMV antigen stimulation. The receptor comes from a human donor in good health (CMV status not recorded). Some clones in this sample may be carry-over from other donors' samples. For the CDR3, the DNA is TGTGCCATCAAGCCAGGGGCAACGGATGGCTACACCTTC. It encodes CAIKPGATDGYTF.